This T cell receptor (beta chain) appears in the sequencing data of a study of neurological immune-mediated disorders. In its sample, this clonotype was seen many times. What it binds is not known. 5'RACE generated cDNA with 10-nucleotide random UMIs. TCRdb recomputed calls from the 5' RACE reads with MiXCR, one row per CDR3 protein. The data hold 70,000 to 95,000 distinct CDR3 sequences, with around 13% observed a single time. V gave up 6 bases and J gave up 4 bases; unmatched junction bases: 3. Per the germline V gene, CDR1 is ENHRY and CDR2 is SYGVKD. This CDR3 region has 13 residues. Study results and limitations: The study found the most TCR clonal expansion in HTLV-1-associated myelopathy and the least in multiple sclerosis, below healthy controls.

The time point: longitudinal time-point 2. Sequenced material: PBMCs. This clonotype was obtained from a female donor with HTLV-1-associated myelopathy (HAM/TSP). The rearrangement joins TRBV10-3 to TRBJ1-5; the match to TRBD1 covers 7 bases. The CDR3 coding sequence is TGTGCCATCAGGGGGACAGCTAATCAGCCCCAGCATTTT. Translation: CAIRGTANQPQHF.